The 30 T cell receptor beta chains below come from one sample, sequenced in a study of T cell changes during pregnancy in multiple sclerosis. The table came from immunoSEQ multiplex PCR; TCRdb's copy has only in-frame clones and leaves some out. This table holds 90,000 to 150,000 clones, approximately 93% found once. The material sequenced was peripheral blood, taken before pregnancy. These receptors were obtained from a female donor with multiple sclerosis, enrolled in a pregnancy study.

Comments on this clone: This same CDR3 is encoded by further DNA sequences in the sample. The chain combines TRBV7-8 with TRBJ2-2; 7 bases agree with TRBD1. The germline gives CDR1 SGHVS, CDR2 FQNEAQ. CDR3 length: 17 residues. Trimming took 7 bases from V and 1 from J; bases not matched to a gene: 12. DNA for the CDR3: TGTGCCAGCACCCCCAACCGGAACAGGGGGAACACCGGGGAGCTGTTTTTT. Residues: CASTPNRNRGNTGELFF. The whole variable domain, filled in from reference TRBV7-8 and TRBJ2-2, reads GAGVSQSPRYKVAKRGQDVALRCDPISGHVSLFWYQQALGQGPEFLTYFQNEAQLDKSGLPSDRFFAERPEGSVSTLKIQRTQQEDSAVYLCASTPNRNRGNTGELFFGEGSRLTVL.

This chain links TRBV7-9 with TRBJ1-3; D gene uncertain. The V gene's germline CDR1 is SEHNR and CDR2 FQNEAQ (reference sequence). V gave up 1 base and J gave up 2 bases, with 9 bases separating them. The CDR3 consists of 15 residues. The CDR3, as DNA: TGTGCCAGCAGCTTAGGGGGAGGGCCTGGAAACACCATATATTTT. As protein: CASSLGGGPGNTIYF. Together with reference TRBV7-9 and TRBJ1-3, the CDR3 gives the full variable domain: DTGVSQNPRHKITKRGQNVTFRCDPISEHNRLYWYRQTLGQGPEFLTYFQNEAQLEKSRLLSDRFSAERPKGSFSTLEIQRTEQGDSAMYLCASSLGGGPGNTIYFGEGSWLTVV.

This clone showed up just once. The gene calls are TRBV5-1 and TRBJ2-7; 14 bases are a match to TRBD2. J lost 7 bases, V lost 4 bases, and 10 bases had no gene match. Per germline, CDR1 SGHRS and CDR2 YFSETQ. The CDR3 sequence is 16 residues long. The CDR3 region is CASSNETSGRAREQYF. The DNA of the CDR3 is TGCGCCAGCAGCAACGAGACTAGCGGGAGGGCAAGGGAGCAGTACTTC.

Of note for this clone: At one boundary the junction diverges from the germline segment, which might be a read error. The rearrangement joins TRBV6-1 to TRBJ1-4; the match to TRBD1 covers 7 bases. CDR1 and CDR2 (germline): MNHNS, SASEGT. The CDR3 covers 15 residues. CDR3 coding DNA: TGTGCCAGCAGGGAAGTGGCAGGGGGGTATGAAAAACTGTTTTTT. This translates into CASREVAGGYEKLFF.

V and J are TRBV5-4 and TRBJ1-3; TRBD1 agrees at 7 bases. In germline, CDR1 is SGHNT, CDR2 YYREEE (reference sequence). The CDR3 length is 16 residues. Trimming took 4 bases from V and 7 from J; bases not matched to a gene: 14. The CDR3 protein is CASSPSPPGQMNTIYF. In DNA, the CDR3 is TGTGCCAGCAGCCCGAGCCCACCGGGACAGATGAACACCATATATTTT.

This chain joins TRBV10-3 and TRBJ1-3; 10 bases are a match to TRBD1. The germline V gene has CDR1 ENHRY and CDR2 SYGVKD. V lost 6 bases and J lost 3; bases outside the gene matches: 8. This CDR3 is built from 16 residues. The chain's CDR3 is CAIRVPGQGFGNTIYF. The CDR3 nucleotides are TGTGCCATCAGGGTTCCGGGACAGGGGTTTGGAAACACCATATATTTT.

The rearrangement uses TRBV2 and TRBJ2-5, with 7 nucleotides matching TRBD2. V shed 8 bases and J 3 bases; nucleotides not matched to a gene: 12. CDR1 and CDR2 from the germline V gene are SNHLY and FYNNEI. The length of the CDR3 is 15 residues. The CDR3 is CASVWQAGTKETQYF. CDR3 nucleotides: TGTGCCAGCGTTTGGCAGGCAGGGACTAAAGAGACCCAGTACTTC.

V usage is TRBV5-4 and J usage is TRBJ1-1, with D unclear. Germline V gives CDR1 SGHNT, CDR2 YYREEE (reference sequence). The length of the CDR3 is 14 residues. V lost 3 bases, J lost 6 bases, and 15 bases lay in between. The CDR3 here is CASSSPTDPPEAFF. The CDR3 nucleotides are TGTGCCAGCAGCTCGCCCACAGATCCCCCTGAAGCTTTCTTT.

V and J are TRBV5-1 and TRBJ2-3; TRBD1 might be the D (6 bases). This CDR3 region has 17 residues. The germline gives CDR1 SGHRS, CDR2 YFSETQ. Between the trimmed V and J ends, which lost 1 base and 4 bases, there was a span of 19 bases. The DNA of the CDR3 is TGCGCCAGCAGCTTGTGGGTTGGGGGCAGCGAGGCAGATACGCAGTATTTT. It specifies CASSLWVGGSEADTQYF.

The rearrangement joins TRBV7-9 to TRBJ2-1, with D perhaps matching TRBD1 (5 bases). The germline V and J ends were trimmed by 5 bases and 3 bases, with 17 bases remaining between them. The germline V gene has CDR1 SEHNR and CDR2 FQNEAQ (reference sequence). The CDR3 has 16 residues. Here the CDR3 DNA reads TGTGCCAGCAGCGTCTTAGGGGTAATCCTCTACAATGAGCAGTTCTTC. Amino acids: CASSVLGVILYNEQFF.

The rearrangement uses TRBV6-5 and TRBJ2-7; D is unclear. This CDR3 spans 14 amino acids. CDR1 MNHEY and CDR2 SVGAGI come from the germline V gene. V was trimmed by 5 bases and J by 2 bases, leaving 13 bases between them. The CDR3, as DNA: TGTGCCAGCAGTCTCGGGTCTCGGGCCTACGAGCAGTACTTC. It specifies CASSLGSRAYEQYF.

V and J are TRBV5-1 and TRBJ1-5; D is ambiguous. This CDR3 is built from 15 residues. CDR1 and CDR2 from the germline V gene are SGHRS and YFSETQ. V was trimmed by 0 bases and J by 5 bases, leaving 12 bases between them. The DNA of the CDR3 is TGCGCCAGCAGCTTGGATGTCCGAGCGGATCAGCCCCAGCATTTT. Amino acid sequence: CASSLDVRADQPQHF. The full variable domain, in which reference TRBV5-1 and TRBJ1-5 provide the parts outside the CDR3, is KAGVTQTPRYLIKTRGQQVTLSCSPISGHRSVSWYQQTPGQGLQFLFEYFSETQRNKGNFPGRFSGRQFSNSRSEMNVSTLELGDSALYLCASSLDVRADQPQHFGDGTRLSIL.

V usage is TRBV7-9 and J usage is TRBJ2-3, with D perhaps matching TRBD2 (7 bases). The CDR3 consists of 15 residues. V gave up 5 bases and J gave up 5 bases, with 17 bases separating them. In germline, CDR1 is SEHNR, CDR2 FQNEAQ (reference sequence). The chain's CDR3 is CASSLVGGVGDTQYF. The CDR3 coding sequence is TGTGCCAGCAGCCTAGTAGGGGGGGTCGGAGATACGCAGTATTTT.

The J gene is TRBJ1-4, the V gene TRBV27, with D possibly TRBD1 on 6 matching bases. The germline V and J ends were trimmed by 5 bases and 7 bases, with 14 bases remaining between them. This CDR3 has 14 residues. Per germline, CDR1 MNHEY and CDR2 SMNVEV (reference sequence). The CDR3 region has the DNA TGTGCCAGCAGTAGAGACAGGTTTTTTGAAAAACTGTTTTTT. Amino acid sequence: CASSRDRFFEKLFF. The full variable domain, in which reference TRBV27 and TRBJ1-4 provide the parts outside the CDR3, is EAQVTQNPRYLITVTGKKLTVTCSQNMNHEYMSWYRQDPGLGLRQIYYSMNVEVTDKGDVPEGYKVSRKEKRNFPLILESPSPNQTSLYFCASSRDRFFEKLFFGSGTQLSVL.

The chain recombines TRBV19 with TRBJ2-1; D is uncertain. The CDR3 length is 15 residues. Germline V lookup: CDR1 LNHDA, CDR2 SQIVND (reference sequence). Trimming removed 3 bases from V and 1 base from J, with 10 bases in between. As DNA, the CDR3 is TGTGCCAGTAGTATGTCCCTTTCTTCCTACAATGAGCAGTTCTTC. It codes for CASSMSLSSYNEQFF.

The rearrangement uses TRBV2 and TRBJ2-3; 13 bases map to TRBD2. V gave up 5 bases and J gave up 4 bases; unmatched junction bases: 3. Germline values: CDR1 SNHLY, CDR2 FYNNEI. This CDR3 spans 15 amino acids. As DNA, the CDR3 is TGTGCCAGCAGTACCGGGACTAGCGGGGCAGATACGCAGTATTTT. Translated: CASSTGTSGADTQYF.

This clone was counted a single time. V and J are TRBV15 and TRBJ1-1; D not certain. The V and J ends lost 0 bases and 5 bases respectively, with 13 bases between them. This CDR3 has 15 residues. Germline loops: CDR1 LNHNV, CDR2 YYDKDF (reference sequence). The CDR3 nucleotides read TGTGCCACCAGCAGAGAAAGGTCCCCGAGGACTGAAGCTTTCTTT. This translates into CATSRERSPRTEAFF.

CDR3 residues: CASSLVAGTQYF. The CDR3 DNA reads as TGTGCCAGCAGTCTGGTAGCGGGTACGCAGTATTTT. V usage is TRBV27 and J usage is TRBJ2-3; 7 bases match TRBD2. Germline CDR1 reads MNHEY; CDR2 reads SMNVEV (reference sequence). Germline trimming cut 5 bases from V and 8 bases from J; bases unmatched to any gene: 4. This CDR3 is built from 12 residues.

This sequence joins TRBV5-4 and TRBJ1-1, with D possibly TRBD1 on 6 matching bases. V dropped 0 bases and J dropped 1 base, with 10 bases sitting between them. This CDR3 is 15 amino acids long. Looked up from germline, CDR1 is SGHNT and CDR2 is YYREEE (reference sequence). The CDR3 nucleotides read TGTGCCAGCAGCTTGGCCGCGGGGGCGAACACTGAAGCTTTCTTT. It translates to CASSLAAGANTEAFF. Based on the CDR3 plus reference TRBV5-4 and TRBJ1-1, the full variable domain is ETGVTQSPTHLIKTRGQQVTLRCSSQSGHNTVSWYQQALGQGPQFIFQYYREEENGRGNFPPRFSGLQFPNYSSELNVNALELDDSALYLCASSLAAGANTEAFFGQGTRLTVV.

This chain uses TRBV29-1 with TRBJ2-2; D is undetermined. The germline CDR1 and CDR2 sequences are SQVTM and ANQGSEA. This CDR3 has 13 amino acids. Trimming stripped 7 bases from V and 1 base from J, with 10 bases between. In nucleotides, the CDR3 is TGCAGCGGGCATATATTGAACACCGGGGAGCTGTTTTTT. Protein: CSGHILNTGELFF.

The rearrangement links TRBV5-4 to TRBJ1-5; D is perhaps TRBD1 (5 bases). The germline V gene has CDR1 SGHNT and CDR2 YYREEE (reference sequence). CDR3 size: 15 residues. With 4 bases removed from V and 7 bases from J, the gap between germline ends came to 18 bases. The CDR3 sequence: CASSQDSGAGQPQHF. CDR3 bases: TGTGCCAGCAGCCAAGATAGCGGGGCAGGGCAGCCCCAGCATTTT.

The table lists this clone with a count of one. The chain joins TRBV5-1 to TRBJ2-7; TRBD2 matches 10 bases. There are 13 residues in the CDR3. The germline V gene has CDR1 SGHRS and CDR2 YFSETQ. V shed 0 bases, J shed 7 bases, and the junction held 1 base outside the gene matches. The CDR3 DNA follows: TGCGCCAGCAGCTTGGAACTAGCGGGAGAGCAGTACTTC. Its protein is CASSLELAGEQYF.

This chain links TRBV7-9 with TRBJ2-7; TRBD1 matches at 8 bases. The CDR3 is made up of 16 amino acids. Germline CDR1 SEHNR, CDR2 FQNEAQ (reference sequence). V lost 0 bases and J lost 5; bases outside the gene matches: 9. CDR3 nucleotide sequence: TGTGCCAGCAGCTTAGCGGCTCAGACAGGGGCGGACGAGCAGTACTTC. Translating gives CASSLAAQTGADEQYF.

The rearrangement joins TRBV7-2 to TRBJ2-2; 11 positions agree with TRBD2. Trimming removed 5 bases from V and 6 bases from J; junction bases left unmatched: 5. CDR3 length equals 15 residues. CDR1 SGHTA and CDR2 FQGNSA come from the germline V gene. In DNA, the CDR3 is TGTGCCAGCAGCCTTAGCGGGAGGGCCTCCGGGGAGCTGTTTTTT. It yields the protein CASSLSGRASGELFF.

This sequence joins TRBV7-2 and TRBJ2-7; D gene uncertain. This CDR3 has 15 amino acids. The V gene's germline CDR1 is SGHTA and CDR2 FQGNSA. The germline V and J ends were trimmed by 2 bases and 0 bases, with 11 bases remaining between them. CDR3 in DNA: TGTGCCAGCAGCTTAAGTGTAGCCGCCTCCTACGAGCAGTACTTC. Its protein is CASSLSVAASYEQYF.

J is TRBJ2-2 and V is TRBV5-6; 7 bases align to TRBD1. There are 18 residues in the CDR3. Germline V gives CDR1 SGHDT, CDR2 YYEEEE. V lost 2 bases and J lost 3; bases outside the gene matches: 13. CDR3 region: CASSFRQGPPRDTGELFF. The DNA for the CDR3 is TGTGCCAGCAGCTTCCGACAGGGACCCCCCAGAGACACCGGGGAGCTGTTTTTT.

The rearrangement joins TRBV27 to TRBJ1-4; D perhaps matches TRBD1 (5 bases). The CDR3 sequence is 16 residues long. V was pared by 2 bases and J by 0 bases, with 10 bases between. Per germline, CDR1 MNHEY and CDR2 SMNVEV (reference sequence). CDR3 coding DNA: TGTGCCAGCAGTTTAAGGCAGGGCGCAACTAATGAAAAACTGTTTTTT. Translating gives CASSLRQGATNEKLFF. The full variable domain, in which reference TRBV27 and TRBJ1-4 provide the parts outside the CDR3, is EAQVTQNPRYLITVTGKKLTVTCSQNMNHEYMSWYRQDPGLGLRQIYYSMNVEVTDKGDVPEGYKVSRKEKRNFPLILESPSPNQTSLYFCASSLRQGATNEKLFFGSGTQLSVL.

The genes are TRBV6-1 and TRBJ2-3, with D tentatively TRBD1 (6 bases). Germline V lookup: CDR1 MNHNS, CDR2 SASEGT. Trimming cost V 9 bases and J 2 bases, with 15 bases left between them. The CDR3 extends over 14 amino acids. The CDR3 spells CASTTGFITDTQYF. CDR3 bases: TGTGCCAGTACGACAGGCTTCATCACAGATACGCAGTATTTT.

CDR3 DNA: TGTGCCTGGAGGGCCACAGATACGCAGTATTTT. As protein: CAWRATDTQYF. This chain links TRBV30 with TRBJ2-3, with no clear D. This CDR3 region has 11 residues. V gave up 3 bases and J gave up 2 bases, with 3 bases separating them. Germline V CDR1 and CDR2: GTSNPN, SVGIG (reference sequence).

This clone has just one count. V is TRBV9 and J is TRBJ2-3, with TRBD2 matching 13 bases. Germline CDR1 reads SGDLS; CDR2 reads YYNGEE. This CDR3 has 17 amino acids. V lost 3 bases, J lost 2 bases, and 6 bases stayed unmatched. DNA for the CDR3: TGTGCCAGCAGCGGCCGACTAGCGGGGGGCATCACAGATACGCAGTATTTT. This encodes CASSGRLAGGITDTQYF.